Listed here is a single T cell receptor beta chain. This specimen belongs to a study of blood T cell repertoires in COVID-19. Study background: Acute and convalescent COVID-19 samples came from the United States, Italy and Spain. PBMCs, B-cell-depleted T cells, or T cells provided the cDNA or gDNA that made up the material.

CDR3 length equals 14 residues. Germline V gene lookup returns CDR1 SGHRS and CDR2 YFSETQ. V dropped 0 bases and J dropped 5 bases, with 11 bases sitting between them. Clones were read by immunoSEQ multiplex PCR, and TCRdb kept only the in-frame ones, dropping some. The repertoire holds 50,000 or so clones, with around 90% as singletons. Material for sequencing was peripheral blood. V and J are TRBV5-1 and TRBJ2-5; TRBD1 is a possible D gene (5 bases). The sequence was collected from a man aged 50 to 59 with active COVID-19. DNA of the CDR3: TGCGCCAGCAGCTTGGTTGCAGGGTCGGAGACCCAGTACTTC. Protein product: CASSLVAGSETQYF. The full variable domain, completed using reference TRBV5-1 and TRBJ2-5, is KAGVTQTPRYLIKTRGQQVTLSCSPISGHRSVSWYQQTPGQGLQFLFEYFSETQRNKGNFPGRFSGRQFSNSRSEMNVSTLELGDSALYLCASSLVAGSETQYFGPGTRLLVL.